This is a list of T cell receptor beta chains from one sample in a study of prognosis after radiotherapy for stage I lung cancer. TCRdb passed the multiplex PCR reads through MiXCR, listing each CDR3 protein once. The sample shows about 15,000 distinct CDR3 sequences, roughly 45% of them seen only once. The sample here was PBMCs, taken before or after stereotactic body radiation therapy (not recorded which). The receptors derive from a donor older than 45 with non-small cell lung cancer. Both conserved end residues are part of each CDR3. Fields, in order: J gene, V gene, CDR3 length, D gene, clone size, CDR3 DNA, CDR3 protein. The D gene is left open where the match is weak. Where a row states a size, it is once, few, many or the class of an expanded clone; other rows omit it.

TRBJ2-3	TRBV11-2	16	TRBD2	NA	TGTGCCAGCAGCTTAGAGCGCGGGGGGGCGACAGATACGCAGTATTTT	CASSLERGGATDTQYF
TRBJ2-7	TRBV20-1	11	NA	NA	TGCAGTGCTATCCGCTCCTACGAGCAGTACTTC	CSAIRSYEQYF
TRBJ2-5	TRBV7-6	13	TRBD1	many	TGTGCCAGCAGCCCGGACAGGGTTGAGACCCAGTACTTC	CASSPDRVETQYF
TRBJ1-2	TRBV5-1	12	NA	many	TGCGCCAGCAGCCCAGGGAACTATGGCTACACCTTC	CASSPGNYGYTF
TRBJ2-4	TRBV19	17	TRBD1	many	TGTGCCAGTAGTCCAGAGACAGGGCGAATAGCCAAAAACATTCAGTACTTC	CASSPETGRIAKNIQYF
TRBJ1-5	TRBV6-5	12	NA	once	TGTGCCAGCAGTTACGTGGGTGGACCCCAGCATTTT	CASSYVGGPQHF
TRBJ2-2	TRBV27	15	TRBD1	many	TGTGCCAGCACGCTAGGGGGCCCTAACACCGGGGAGCTGTTTTTT	CASTLGGPNTGELFF
TRBJ2-3	TRBV20-1	15	TRBD2	many	TGCAGTGCTAGAGTTGAGACTAGCGGGAGAGATACGCAGTATTTT	CSARVETSGRDTQYF
TRBJ1-4	TRBV5-1	15	TRBD1	many	TGCGCCAGCGGAGGAACAGGGGGCGCGGGAGAAAAACTGTTTTTT	CASGGTGGAGEKLFF
TRBJ1-1	TRBV30	11	NA	many	TGTGCCTGGAGTCCTGGGGGTGAAGCTTTCTTT	CAWSPGGEAFF
TRBJ1-4	TRBV12-3/TRBV12-4	16	NA	many	TGTGCCAGCAGTCTACTCTCAGGGTGGACTAATGAAAAACTGTTTTTT	CASSLLSGWTNEKLFF
TRBJ2-7	TRBV2	14	TRBD1	many	TGTGCCAGCAGTCTCTGGGACAGCTCTTACGAGCAGTACTTC	CASSLWDSSYEQYF
TRBJ2-6	TRBV20-1	16	NA	NA	TGCAGTGCTAGAGGACTAGGCAGATCTTGGGCCAACGTCCTGACTTTC	CSARGLGRSWANVLTF
TRBJ2-1	TRBV14	15	TRBD2	NA	TGTGCCAGCAGCCCGGGACTAGCGCAGAACAATGAGCAGTTCTTC	CASSPGLAQNNEQFF
TRBJ1-3	TRBV2	13	NA	many	TGTGCCAGCTCGATGGAATCTGGAAACACCATATATTTT	CASSMESGNTIYF
TRBJ2-3	TRBV28	13	NA	NA	TGTGCCACCAGTGCTCTGGGGGTGGATACGCAGTATTTT	CATSALGVDTQYF
TRBJ1-5	TRBV5-1	15	TRBD1	many	TGCGCCAGCAGCTTGGAAACAGGGGCCAATCAGCCCCAGCATTTT	CASSLETGANQPQHF
TRBJ1-5	TRBV7-9	13	NA	many	TGTGCCAGCAGCGGCGGGACTGCAAAGACCCAGCATTTT	CASSGGTAKTQHF
TRBJ2-7	TRBV6-2/TRBV6-3	14	TRBD1	NA	TGTGCCAGTAGTGGGGGACAGGGAGTCTACGAGCAGTACTTC	CASSGGQGVYEQYF
TRBJ1-6	TRBV5-1	15	NA	few	TGCGCCAGCAGAGAAACTACAAATTATAATTCACCCCTCCACTTT	CASRETTNYNSPLHF
TRBJ2-1	TRBV7-2	15	NA	many	TGTGCCAGCAGCCCGGGCGGGACGTTGGGAGGTGAGCAGTTCTTC	CASSPGGTLGGEQFF
TRBJ1-1	TRBV3-1	11	NA	NA	TGTGCCAGCAGCCAAGAGGGGGAAGCTTTCTTT	CASSQEGEAFF
TRBJ2-7	TRBV11-3	16	TRBD2	few	TGTGCCAGCAGCTTAGATTCGAGCGGGAGGGCTTACGAGCAGTACTTC	CASSLDSSGRAYEQYF
TRBJ1-5	TRBV28	13	NA	once	TGTGCCAGCAGTTCTCTGGGGAATCAGCCCCAGCATTTT	CASSSLGNQPQHF
TRBJ2-1	TRBV20-1	15	NA	NA	TGCAGTGCTAGGGGGTGGGACTCCTCCTACAATGAGCAGTTCTTC	CSARGWDSSYNEQFF
TRBJ2-2	TRBV27	14	NA	few	TGTGCCAGCAGTTGGACGGGAGTGGTCGGGGAGCTGTTTTTT	CASSWTGVVGELFF
TRBJ1-1	TRBV19	14	NA	many	TGTGCCAGCTCGGTAGGGGGTGGGAACACTGAAGCTTTCTTT	CASSVGGGNTEAFF
TRBJ2-7	TRBV5-1	15	NA	once	TGCGCCAGCAGGATTGGGGTATCTCAATGGAACGAGCAGTACTTC	CASRIGVSQWNEQYF
TRBJ1-1	TRBV7-2	13	NA	once	TGTGCCAGCAGCCTGGGGACACACACTGAAGCTTTCTTT	CASSLGTHTEAFF
TRBJ2-3	TRBV3-1	14	NA	many	TGTGCCAGCAGCCCCCACGGAACTTGGTATACGCAGTATTTT	CASSPHGTWYTQYF
TRBJ1-2	TRBV12-3/TRBV12-4	15	NA	NA	TGTGCCAGCAGTTCATCCCTGGAAAGTAACTATGGCTACACCTTC	CASSSSLESNYGYTF
TRBJ1-1	TRBV20-1	12	NA	many	TGCAGACCGAGTACAGGGAACACTGAAGCTTTCTTT	CRPSTGNTEAFF
TRBJ2-7	TRBV6-1	13	TRBD1	medium-sized	TGTGCCAGCAGTGAACAGGGGGCGCGAGAGCAGTACTTC	CASSEQGAREQYF